This is a list of T cell receptor beta chains from one sample in a study of chemoradiotherapy in HPV16-positive cancers. The assay was immunoSEQ multiplex PCR, and TCRdb's table has in-frame clones only and misses some. The table has roughly 23,000 clones, around 90% seen once. The sample here was blood, taken from a patient who underwent chemoradiotherapy. These receptors came from a human donor with HPV-associated anogenital cancer. Both conserved end residues are part of each CDR3. The D gene is left open where the match is weak. Only part of the rows carry a size: once, few, many, or a class if the clone is expanded.

CDR3 protein | CDR3 DNA | V gene | D gene | CDR3 length | clone size | J gene
CASAPGQVGDTQYF | TGTGCTAGTGCCCCAGGACAGGTGGGGGATACGCAGTATTTT | TRBV12-5 | TRBD1 | 14 | NA | TRBJ2-3
CASSQERTARPNTEAFF | TGCGCCAGCAGCCAAGAGAGAACGGCCAGGCCGAACACTGAAGCTTTCTTT | TRBV4-1 | NA | 17 | NA | TRBJ1-1
CASGTVVQNTQYF | TGTGCCAGCGGGACGGTGGTACAAAATACGCAGTATTTT | TRBV2 | NA | 13 | once | TRBJ2-3
CASSFFGTGGYEQYF | TGTGCCAGCAGTTTCTTCGGGACAGGGGGTTACGAGCAGTACTTC | TRBV27 | TRBD1 | 15 | NA | TRBJ2-7
CASRRIGGQGQPQHF | TGTGCCAGCAGACGAATTGGGGGGCAAGGACAGCCCCAGCATTTT | TRBV6-5 | NA | 15 | NA | TRBJ1-5
CAWSLKRVSGNTIYF | TGTGCCTGGAGTCTTAAACGAGTCTCTGGAAACACCATATATTTT | TRBV30 | NA | 15 | once | TRBJ1-3
CASSFSGQANSPLHF | TGTGCCAGCAGCTTTTCGGGACAGGCTAATTCACCCCTCCACTTT | TRBV7-2 | TRBD1 | 15 | once | TRBJ1-6
CAWGGQFEAFF | TGTGCCTGGGGGGGACAGTTTGAAGCTTTCTTT | TRBV30 | TRBD1 | 11 | NA | TRBJ1-1
CASSRANVRPGNSPLHF | TGTGCCAGCAGCCGGGCCAACGTCCGCCCAGGGAATTCACCCCTCCACTTT | TRBV7-2 | NA | 17 | NA | TRBJ1-6
CSVEDLSYGYTF | TGCAGCGTTGAAGACCTGTCCTATGGCTACACCTTC | TRBV29-1 | NA | 12 | few | TRBJ1-2
CASSLVGGTSGNTIYF | TGTGCCAGCAGCTTAGTGGGGGGGACTTCTGGAAACACCATATATTTT | TRBV7-2 | NA | 16 | NA | TRBJ1-3
CASSLRSGSYEQYF | TGCGCCAGCAGCTTGAGGTCGGGCTCCTACGAGCAGTACTTC | TRBV5-1 | NA | 14 | NA | TRBJ2-7
CASSEWGLVNTEAFF | TGTGCCAGCAGTGAATGGGGTCTGGTAAACACTGAAGCTTTCTTT | TRBV6-1 | NA | 15 | NA | TRBJ1-1